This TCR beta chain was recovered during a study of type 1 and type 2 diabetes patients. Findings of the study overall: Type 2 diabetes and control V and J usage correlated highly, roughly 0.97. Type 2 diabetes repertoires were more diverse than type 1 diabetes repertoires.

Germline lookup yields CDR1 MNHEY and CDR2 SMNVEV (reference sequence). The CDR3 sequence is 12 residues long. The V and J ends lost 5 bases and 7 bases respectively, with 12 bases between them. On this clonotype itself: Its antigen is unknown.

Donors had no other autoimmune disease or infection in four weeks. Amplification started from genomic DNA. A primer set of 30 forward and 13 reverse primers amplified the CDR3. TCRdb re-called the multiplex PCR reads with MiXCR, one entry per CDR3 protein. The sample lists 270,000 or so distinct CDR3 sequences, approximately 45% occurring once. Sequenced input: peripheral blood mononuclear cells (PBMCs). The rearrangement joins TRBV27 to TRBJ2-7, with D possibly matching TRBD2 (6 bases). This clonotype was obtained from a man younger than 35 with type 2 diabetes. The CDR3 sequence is CASSPLAGEQYF. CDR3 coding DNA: TGTGCCAGCAGTCCGCTTGCGGGGGAGCAGTACTTC.